The source of this TCR beta chain is a study of blood T cells in healthy people across ages. Study-level points and caveats: Unknown donor CMV status possibly confounded expanded clonotype changes. Older age went with lower TCR beta diversity per million T cells, in a roughly linear way. Naive and antigen-experienced cells could not be conclusively compared, given unsorted PBMCs.

A word on this clonotype: As yet, its antigen is unknown. Just one base apart from a much larger clone, this may be a read error.

Germline CDR1 reads KGHSH; CDR2 reads LQKENI. The CDR3 is 13 residues long. The authors ran a second PCR of roughly 6 to 12 cycles using a sample-barcoded 5' primer and a J-beta primer mix. TCRdb ran MiXCR on the 5' RACE reads and lists one entry per CDR3 protein. The top ten clones hold around an eighth of a sample with 650,000 to 800,000 distinct CDR3 sequences, over 40% of them seen once. The sample taken for sequencing was blood. This clonotype was obtained from a woman aged 80 or older in good health. The rearrangement uses TRBV18 and TRBJ2-5, with D uncertain. The DNA end is more similar to TRBJ2-1, so the J call may be wrong. CDR3 residues: CASSGSEEETQFF. The CDR3 nucleotides are TGTGCCAGCTCAGGATCGGAAGAAGAGACCCAGTTCTTC.